This TCR beta chain is from a study of cytomegalovirus exposure and HLA in healthy donors. General study points: Later analysis suggested links between common viral pathogens and several top significant clusters. The study labeled fewer than 200 TCR beta chains cytomegalovirus-associated.

The PCR employed 60 Vbeta primers together with 13 Jbeta primers. Sequenced by immunoSEQ multiplex PCR; TCRdb stores in-frame clones only, minus some. The sample carries about 140,000 clones, 80% recorded once. The CDR3 is 14 residues long. The V gene's germline CDR1 is SGHTS and CDR2 YDEGEE. V shed 0 bases and J 8 bases; nucleotides not matched to a gene: 3. This clone has a handful of counts. Antigen specificity is unknown. The sequence was obtained from a female donor in good health and CMV-seronegative. Material: PBMCs. This chain links TRBV5-8 with TRBJ1-3; 9 bases line up with TRBD1. CDR3 amino acids: CASSLEGQGDTIYF. The CDR3 DNA sequence: TGTGCCAGCAGCTTGGAGGGACAGGGAGACACCATATATTTT.